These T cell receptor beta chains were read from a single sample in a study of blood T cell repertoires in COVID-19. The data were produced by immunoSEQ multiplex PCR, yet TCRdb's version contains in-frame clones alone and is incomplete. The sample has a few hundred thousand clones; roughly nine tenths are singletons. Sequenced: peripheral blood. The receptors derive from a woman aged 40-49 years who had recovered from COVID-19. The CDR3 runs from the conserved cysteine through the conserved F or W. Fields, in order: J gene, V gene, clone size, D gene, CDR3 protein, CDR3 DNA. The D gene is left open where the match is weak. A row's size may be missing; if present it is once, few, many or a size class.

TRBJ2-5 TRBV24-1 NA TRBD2 CATSDPLAGETQYF TGTGCCACCAGTGACCCACTAGCGGGGGAGACCCAGTACTTC
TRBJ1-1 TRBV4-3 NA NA CASSQAVHLPSMDTEAFF TGCGCCAGCAGCCAAGCGGTCCACCTCCCCTCTATGGACACTGAAGCTTTCTTT
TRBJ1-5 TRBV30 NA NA CAWSVLGGNQPQHF TGTGCCTGGAGTGTACTGGGAGGCAATCAGCCCCAGCATTTT
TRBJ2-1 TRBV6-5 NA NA CASSRGSYNEQFF TGTGCCAGTTCCCGAGGGTCCTACAATGAGCAGTTCTTC
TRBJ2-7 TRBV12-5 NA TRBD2 CASGNGGSLVEQYF TGTGCTAGTGGTAACGGGGGGTCCCTCGTTGAGCAGTACTTC
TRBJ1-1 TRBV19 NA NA CASSPGHGQINTEAFF TGTGCCAGTAGCCCCGGCCATGGGCAGATTAACACTGAAGCTTTCTTT
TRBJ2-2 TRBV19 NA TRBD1 CAAGQGNTGELFF TGTGCCGCCGGACAGGGCAACACCGGGGAGCTGTTTTTT
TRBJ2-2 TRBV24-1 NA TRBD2 CATRTSGVGELFF TGTGCCACCCGGACTAGCGGGGTCGGGGAGCTGTTTTTT
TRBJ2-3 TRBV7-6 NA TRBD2 CASSLSASGNSDTQYF TGTGCCAGCAGCTTATCGGCTAGCGGGAACTCAGATACGCAGTATTTT
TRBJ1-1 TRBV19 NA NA CASSGTWAEAFF TGTGCCAGTAGCGGGACTTGGGCTGAAGCTTTCTTT
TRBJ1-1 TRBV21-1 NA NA CASSKNPSGNTEAFF TGTGCCAGCAGCAAAAACCCCTCGGGGAACACTGAAGCTTTCTTT
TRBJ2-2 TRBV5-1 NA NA CASSLQLGSTGELFF TGCGCCAGCAGCTTGCAACTAGGGTCGACCGGGGAGCTGTTTTTT
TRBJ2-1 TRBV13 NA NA CASSFGGDNEQFF TGTGCCAGCAGCTTTGGAGGGGACAATGAGCAGTTCTTC
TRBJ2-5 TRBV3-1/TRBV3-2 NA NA CASSQVVGGTDSIQETQYF TGTGCCAGCAGCCAAGTCGTTGGCGGGACAGATTCAATCCAAGAGACCCAGTACTTC
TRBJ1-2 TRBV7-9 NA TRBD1 CASSLARQGYGYTF TGTGCCAGCAGCTTAGCTCGACAGGGGTATGGCTACACCTTC
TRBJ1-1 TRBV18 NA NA CASSPGAGTRGTEAFF TGTGCCAGCTCACCAGGAGCCGGGACAAGGGGTACTGAAGCTTTCTTT
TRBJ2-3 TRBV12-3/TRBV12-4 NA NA CASRRGYTDTQYF TGTGCCAGCAGGAGGGGGTACACAGATACGCAGTATTTT
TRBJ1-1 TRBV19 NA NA CASSITQNTEAFF TGTGCCAGTAGTATAACACAGAACACTGAAGCTTTCTTT
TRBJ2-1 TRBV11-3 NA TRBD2 CAIGTSGSSGYNEQFF TGTGCCATCGGGACTAGCGGGAGTTCGGGCTACAATGAGCAGTTCTTC
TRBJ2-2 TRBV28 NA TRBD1 CASRTSGTGTTGELFF TGTGCCAGCCGAACCTCCGGGACAGGGACGACCGGGGAGCTGTTTTTT
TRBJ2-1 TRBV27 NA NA CASSFLALGGRGYNEQFF TGTGCCAGCAGTTTTTTGGCCCTCGGAGGACGGGGGTACAATGAGCAGTTCTTC
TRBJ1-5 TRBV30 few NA CAWSVQENQPQHF TGTGCCTGGAGTGTACAGGAAAATCAGCCCCAGCATTTT
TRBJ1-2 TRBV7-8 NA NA CASSPKREGYYGYTF TGTGCCAGCAGCCCAAAGAGGGAGGGGTACTATGGCTACACCTTC
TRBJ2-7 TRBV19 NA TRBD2 CASSKGPSGASYEQYF TGTGCCAGTAGTAAGGGGCCTAGCGGGGCGAGCTACGAGCAGTACTTC
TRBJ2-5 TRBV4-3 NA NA CASSQDTPGGETQYF TGCGCCAGCAGCCAAGACACCCCGGGCGGGGAGACCCAGTACTTC
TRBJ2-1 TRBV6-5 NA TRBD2 CASSYRTSGDNEQFF TGTGCCAGCAGTTACCGGACTAGCGGGGACAATGAGCAGTTCTTC
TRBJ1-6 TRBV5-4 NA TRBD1 CASRPDPGQLNSPLHF TGTGCCAGCAGGCCGGACCCGGGACAGCTGAATTCACCCCTCCACTTT
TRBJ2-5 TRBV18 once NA CASSPGTETQYF TGTGCCAGCTCTCCAGGGACTGAGACCCAGTACTTC
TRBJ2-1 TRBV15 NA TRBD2 CATSRVGGSSFF TGTGCCACCAGCAGAGTGGGCGGGAGTAGCTTCTTC
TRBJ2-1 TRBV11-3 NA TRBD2 CASRTLTSGRANEQFF TGTGCCAGCAGAACTCTGACTAGCGGGAGGGCCAATGAGCAGTTCTTC
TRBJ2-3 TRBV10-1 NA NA CASSEGGRPGTQYF TGCGCCAGCAGTGAGGGAGGGAGGCCTGGTACGCAGTATTTT
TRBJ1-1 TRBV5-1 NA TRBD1 CASSKTGGFDTEAFF TGCGCCAGCAGTAAAACAGGGGGCTTCGACACTGAAGCTTTCTTT
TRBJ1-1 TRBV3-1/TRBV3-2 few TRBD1 CASSHAIPDRGTEAFF TGTGCCAGCAGCCACGCGATCCCGGACAGGGGCACTGAAGCTTTCTTT
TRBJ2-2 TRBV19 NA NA CASSIVPGMDTGELFF TGTGCCAGTAGTATCGTGCCGGGAATGGACACCGGGGAGCTGTTTTTT
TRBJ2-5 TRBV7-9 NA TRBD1 CASSSDRAQETQYF TGTGCCAGCAGCTCAGACAGGGCCCAAGAGACCCAGTACTTC
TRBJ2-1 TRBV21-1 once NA CASIIQETGQKVLFSYNEQFF TGTGCCAGCATCATTCAAGAGACGGGACAAAAAGTTCTTTTCTCCTACAATGAGCAGTTCTTC
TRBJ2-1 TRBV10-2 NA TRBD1 CASSRDSKYNEQFF TGCGCCAGCAGCCGGGACAGCAAATACAATGAGCAGTTCTTC
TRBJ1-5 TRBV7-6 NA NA CASSLGGDQPQHF TGTGCCAGCAGCTTGGGGGGGGATCAGCCCCAGCATTTT
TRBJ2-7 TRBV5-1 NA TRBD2 CASSLATSGEQYF TGCGCCAGCAGCTTGGCCACTAGCGGCGAGCAGTACTTC
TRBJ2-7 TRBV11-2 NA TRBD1 CASSFLDRGLGEQYF TGTGCCAGCAGCTTCCTAGACAGGGGGCTTGGCGAGCAGTACTTC
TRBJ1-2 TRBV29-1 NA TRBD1 CSVFRDRSNYGYTF TGCAGCGTTTTTAGGGACAGGTCTAACTATGGCTACACCTTC
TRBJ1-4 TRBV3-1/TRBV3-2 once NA CASSGGGGRNEKLFF TGTGCCAGCAGCGGCGGCGGGGGGCGTAATGAAAAACTGTTTTTT
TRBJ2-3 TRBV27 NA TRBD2 CASSGRRTSGKYF TGTGCCAGCAGCGGAAGGCGGACTAGCGGGAAGTATTTT
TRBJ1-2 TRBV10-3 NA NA CATRGGALGYTF TGTGCCACCCGAGGGGGGGCTCTTGGCTACACCTTC
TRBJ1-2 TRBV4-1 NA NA CASSQDHEGYTF TGCGCCAGCAGCCAAGACCACGAGGGCTACACCTTC
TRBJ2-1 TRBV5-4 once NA CASLGSPNNEQFF TGTGCCTCCCTTGGGAGCCCCAACAATGAGCAGTTCTTC
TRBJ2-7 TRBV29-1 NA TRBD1 CSVRDRDDYEQYF TGCAGCGTAAGAGACAGGGACGACTACGAGCAGTACTTC
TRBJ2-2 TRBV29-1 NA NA CSVEEFSQGHTGELFF TGCAGCGTTGAAGAATTTAGCCAGGGTCACACCGGGGAGCTGTTTTTT
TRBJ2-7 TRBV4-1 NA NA CASTSVQGAAYEQYF TGCGCCAGCACCTCCGTACAGGGCGCAGCCTACGAGCAGTACTTC
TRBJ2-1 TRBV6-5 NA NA CATGPVVGQFF TGTGCCACTGGTCCGGTCGTCGGGCAGTTCTTC
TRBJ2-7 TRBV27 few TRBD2 CASSLRYGGDEQYF TGTGCCAGCAGTTTAAGGTACGGGGGGGATGAGCAGTACTTC
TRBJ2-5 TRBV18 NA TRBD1 CASSSGQGLGETQYF TGTGCCAGCTCGTCCGGACAGGGGCTCGGAGAGACCCAGTACTTC
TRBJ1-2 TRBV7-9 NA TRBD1 CASNLGQGKGGYTF TGTGCCAGCAACTTAGGACAGGGAAAGGGTGGCTACACCTTC